Listed below are T cell receptor beta chains from one sample, sequenced in a study of blood T cells in healthy people across ages. TCRdb used MiXCR to reprocess the 5' RACE reads, holding one entry per CDR3 protein. The sample includes some 1.7 million distinct CDR3 sequences, 28% of them seen just once. The sequenced sample was blood. The receptors stem from a woman aged 25 to 45 in good health. CDR3s include the opening cysteine and the closing phenylalanine or tryptophan. A D gene is named only where the DNA matches it firmly. Where a row states a size, it is once, few, many or the class of an expanded clone; other rows omit it.

TGTGCCAGCAGTGTTACTAGCGGGGGGGACAATGAGCAGTACTTC,CASSVTSGGDNEQYF,TRBJ2-7,TRBD2,TRBV12-3/TRBV12-4,once
TGTGCCAGCAGTGATCTTGCCGGGAGCTCCTACGAGCAGTACTTC,CASSDLAGSSYEQYF,TRBJ2-7,.,TRBV2,few
TGCGCCAGCAGTGAGGCGGGCTACCAAGAGACCCAGTGCTTC,CASSEAGYQETQCF,TRBJ2-5,.,TRBV10-2,.
TGTGCCAGCAGCTACCTACAGGGACGCAATCAGCCCCAGCATTTT,CASSYLQGRNQPQHF,TRBJ1-5,.,TRBV5-5,many
TGTGCCAGCAGTTTATTTTGGACAGAGGGAGGTCAGCCCCAGCATTTT,CASSLFWTEGGQPQHF,TRBJ1-5,.,TRBV28,.
TGTGCCATCTCCGAGAAGAGGGACTACGAGCAGTACTTC,CAISEKRDYEQYF,TRBJ2-7,.,TRBV10-3,.
TGTGCCAGCACCCCTGGTTTCCTAGCGGTTAACACCGGGGAGCTGTTTTTT,CASTPGFLAVNTGELFF,TRBJ2-2,TRBD2,TRBV6-1,.
TGTGCCAGCAACCAAGATCGACAGGTGGCAAACATTCAGTACTTC,CASNQDRQVANIQYF,TRBJ2-4,.,TRBV3-1,.
TGCAGTGCGGAACCAAGGGTAGGAAATGAGCAGTTCTTC,CSAEPRVGNEQFF,TRBJ2-1,.,TRBV20-1,.
TGTGCCAGCAGCTTAATGGGAGAGTCCTACGAGCAGTACTTC,CASSLMGESYEQYF,TRBJ2-7,.,TRBV7-9,many
TGCAGCGTTGGGGTGGAAAAACTGTTTTTT,CSVGVEKLFF,TRBJ1-4,.,TRBV29-1,.
TGTGCCAGCAGTCAATCGACAGGGAACCTCTATGGCTACACCTTC,CASSQSTGNLYGYTF,TRBJ1-2,TRBD1,TRBV27,.
TGTGCCAGCAGCTTGGTTTACCGAGCGGGAGTCGGTAATGAGCAGTTCTTC,CASSLVYRAGVGNEQFF,TRBJ2-1,TRBD2,TRBV5-5,once
TGTGCCAGCAGGGTGAGCGGGCGCACAGATACGCAGTATTTT,CASRVSGRTDTQYF,TRBJ2-3,.,TRBV11-2,.
TGCAGCGTGGGTGAAGGCCTAGCCAAAAACATTCAGTACTTC,CSVGEGLAKNIQYF,TRBJ2-4,.,TRBV29-1,many
TGCGCCAGCAGCTTGGGCCCTCCTAGCGGCAACTACGAGCAGTACTTC,CASSLGPPSGNYEQYF,TRBJ2-7,TRBD2,TRBV5-1,many
TGTGCCATCAGAGGGACAGGGGATAATTCACCCCTCCACTTT,CAIRGTGDNSPLHF,TRBJ1-6,TRBD1,TRBV10-3,.
TGTGCCAGCAGCTCCGGGACAGGGGGCACGGAGACCCAGTACTTC,CASSSGTGGTETQYF,TRBJ2-5,TRBD1,TRBV11-2,.
TGTGCCACCAGCAGAGGTGAGTCGGGGGATGAGCAGTTCTTC,CATSRGESGDEQFF,TRBJ2-1,.,TRBV15,.
TGTGCCAGCAGCCAGAACATTCTAGCGGAGAATGAGCAGTTCTTC,CASSQNILAENEQFF,TRBJ2-1,TRBD2,TRBV3-1,.
TGCAGTGGTGGGCTTTGGGCGGGCAATGAGCAGTTCTTC,CSGGLWAGNEQFF,TRBJ2-1,.,TRBV20-1,.
TGTGCCAGCAGCGTCGGTCGTCGGTCCTACGAGCAGTACTTC,CASSVGRRSYEQYF,TRBJ2-7,.,TRBV27,many
TGCAGCGTTGAAGAGGGGGCCAGCTACGAGCAGTACTTC,CSVEEGASYEQYF,TRBJ2-7,.,TRBV29-1,many
TGTGCCAGCAGCTTAGCAGCGGGGGGGCCGGAGACCCAGTACTTC,CASSLAAGGPETQYF,TRBJ2-5,TRBD2,TRBV7-2,few
TGCAGTGCTAGGGTACCGCCTAGGACAGGGGTGAGCGAGCAGTACTTC,CSARVPPRTGVSEQYF,TRBJ2-7,TRBD1,TRBV20-1,.